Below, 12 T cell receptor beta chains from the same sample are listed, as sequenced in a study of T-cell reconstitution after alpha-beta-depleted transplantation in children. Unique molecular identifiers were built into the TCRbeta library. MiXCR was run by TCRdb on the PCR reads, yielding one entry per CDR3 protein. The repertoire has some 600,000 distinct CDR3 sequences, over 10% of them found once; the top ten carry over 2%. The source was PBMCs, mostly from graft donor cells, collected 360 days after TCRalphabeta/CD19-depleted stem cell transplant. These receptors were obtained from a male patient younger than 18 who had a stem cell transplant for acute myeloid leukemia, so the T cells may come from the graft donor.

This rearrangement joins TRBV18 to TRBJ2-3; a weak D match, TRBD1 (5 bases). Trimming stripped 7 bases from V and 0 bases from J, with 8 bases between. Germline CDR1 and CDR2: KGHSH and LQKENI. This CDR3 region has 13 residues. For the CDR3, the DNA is TGTGCCAGCTGGGGCGGAAGCACAGATACGCAGTATTTT. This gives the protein CASWGGSTDTQYF.

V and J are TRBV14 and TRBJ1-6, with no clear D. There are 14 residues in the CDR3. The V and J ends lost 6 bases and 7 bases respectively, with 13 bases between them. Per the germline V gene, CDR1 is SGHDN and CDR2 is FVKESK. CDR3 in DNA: TGTGCCAGCAGTCACCGGGCCTTGAATTCACCCCTCCACTTT. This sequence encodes CASSHRALNSPLHF.

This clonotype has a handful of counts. For the CDR3, the DNA is TGTGCCAGCAGCCAAGAGGGTTTAGCGGGAGATCGAACCGGGGAGCTGTTTTTT. Amino acid sequence: CASSQEGLAGDRTGELFF. The gene calls are TRBV14 and TRBJ2-2, with 9 positions matching TRBD2. The CDR3 totals 18 residues. J was trimmed by 5 bases and V by 0 bases; bases with no gene match: 10. Germline assignment: CDR1 SGHDN and CDR2 FVKESK.

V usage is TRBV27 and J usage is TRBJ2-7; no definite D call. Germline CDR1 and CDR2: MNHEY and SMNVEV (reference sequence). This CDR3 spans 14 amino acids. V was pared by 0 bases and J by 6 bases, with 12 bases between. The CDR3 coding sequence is TGTGCCAGCAGTTTATCCAGGTCTTGGAGCGAGCAGTACTTC. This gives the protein CASSLSRSWSEQYF.

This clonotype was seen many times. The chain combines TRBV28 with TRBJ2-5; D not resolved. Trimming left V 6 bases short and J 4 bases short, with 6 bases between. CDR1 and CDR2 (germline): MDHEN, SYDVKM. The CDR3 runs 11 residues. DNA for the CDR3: TGTGCCAGCAGGTCGAGAGAGACCCAGTACTTC. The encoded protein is CASRSRETQYF.

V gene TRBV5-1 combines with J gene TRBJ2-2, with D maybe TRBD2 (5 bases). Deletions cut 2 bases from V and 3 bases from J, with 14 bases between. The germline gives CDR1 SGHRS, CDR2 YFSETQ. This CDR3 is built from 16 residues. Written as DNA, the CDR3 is TGCGCCAGCAGCTTAAGCGGAAAGGAGGACACCGGGGAGCTGTTTTTT. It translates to CASSLSGKEDTGELFF.

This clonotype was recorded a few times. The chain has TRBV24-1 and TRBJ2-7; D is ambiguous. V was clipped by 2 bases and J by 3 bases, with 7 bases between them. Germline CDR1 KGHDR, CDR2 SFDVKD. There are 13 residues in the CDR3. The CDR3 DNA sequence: TGTGCCACCAGTGATTCCGTTTTCTACGAGCAGTACTTC. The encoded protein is CATSDSVFYEQYF.

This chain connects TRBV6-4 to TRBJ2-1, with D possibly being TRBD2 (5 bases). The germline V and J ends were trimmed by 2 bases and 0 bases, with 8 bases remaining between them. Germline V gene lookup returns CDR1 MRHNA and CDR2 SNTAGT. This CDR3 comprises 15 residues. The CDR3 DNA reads TGTGCCAGCAGTGACGGCCGGGGCTCCTACAATGAGCAGTTCTTC. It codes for CASSDGRGSYNEQFF.

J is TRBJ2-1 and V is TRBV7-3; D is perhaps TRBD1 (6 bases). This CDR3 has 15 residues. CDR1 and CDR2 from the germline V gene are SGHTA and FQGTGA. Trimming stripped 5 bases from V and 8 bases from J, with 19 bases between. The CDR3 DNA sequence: TGTGCCAGCAGCCAGGGGCCCACCCGCCAAGATGAGCAGTTCTTC. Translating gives CASSQGPTRQDEQFF.

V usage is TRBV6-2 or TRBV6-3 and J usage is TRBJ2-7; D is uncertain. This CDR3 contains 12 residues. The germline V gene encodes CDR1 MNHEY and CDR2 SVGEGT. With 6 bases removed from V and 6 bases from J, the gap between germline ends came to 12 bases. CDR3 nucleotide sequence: TGTGCCAGCAGCGAAGGAATATTCGAGCAGTACTTC. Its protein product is CASSEGIFEQYF.

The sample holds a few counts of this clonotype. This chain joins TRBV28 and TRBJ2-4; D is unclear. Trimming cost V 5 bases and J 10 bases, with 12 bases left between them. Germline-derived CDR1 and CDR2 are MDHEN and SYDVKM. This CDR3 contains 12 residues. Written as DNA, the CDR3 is TGTGCCAGCAGTGCGGAGACCTTAATTCAGTACTTC. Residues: CASSAETLIQYF.

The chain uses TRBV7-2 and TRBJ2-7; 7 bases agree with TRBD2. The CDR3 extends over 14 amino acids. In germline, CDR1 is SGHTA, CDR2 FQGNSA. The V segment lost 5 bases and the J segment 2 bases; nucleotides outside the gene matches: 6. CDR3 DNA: TGTGCCAGCAGCCCGACCGGGGGGACCTACGAGCAGTACTTC. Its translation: CASSPTGGTYEQYF.